Listed below are T cell receptor beta chains from one sample, sequenced in a study of blood T cell repertoires in COVID-19. Repertoires were generated with immunoSEQ multiplex PCR, while TCRdb's copy carries only in-frame clones and drops some. The sample consists of about 79,000 clones, about 90% of them appearing once. Specimen: peripheral blood. These receptors were taken from a man aged 45-65 years with active COVID-19. Each CDR3 is given with its conserved first and last residue. A D gene is named only where the DNA matches it firmly. Expanded clones get a size class; other rows say once, few or many, or leave the size out.

clone size,V gene,J gene,D gene,CDR3 protein,CDR3 DNA
NA,TRBV6-5,TRBJ1-1,TRBD1,CASRASTGYTEAFF,TGTGCCAGCAGAGCGTCGACAGGGTACACTGAAGCTTTCTTT
NA,TRBV3-1/TRBV3-2,TRBJ2-3,TRBD2,CASSALAVLTDTQYF,TGTGCCAGCAGCGCACTAGCGGTGCTCACAGATACGCAGTATTTT
NA,TRBV11-2,TRBJ2-7,NA,CASSLVGSSYEQYF,TGTGCCAGCAGCTTAGTAGGGAGCTCCTACGAGCAGTACTTC
NA,TRBV9,TRBJ2-2,TRBD1,CASSVTGGGTGELFF,TGTGCCAGCAGCGTAACAGGGGGCGGGACCGGGGAGCTGTTTTTT
once,TRBV5-6,TRBJ2-7,TRBD2,CASSSLGLAGAPRAYEQYF,TGTGCCAGCAGCTCGCTCGGACTAGCGGGAGCCCCTAGGGCCTACGAGCAGTACTTC
NA,TRBV5-1,TRBJ2-7,NA,CASSLDILSYEQYF,TGCGCCAGCAGCTTGGACATCCTCTCCTACGAGCAGTACTTC
few,TRBV10-3,TRBJ2-1,TRBD1,CAIRGQGFDEQFF,TGTGCCATCAGGGGACAGGGTTTCGATGAGCAGTTCTTC
NA,TRBV19,TRBJ2-1,TRBD2,CASSIGEGLNEQFF,TGTGCCAGTAGTATAGGGGAGGGACTCAATGAGCAGTTCTTC
NA,TRBV9,TRBJ2-1,NA,CASSVGSGQSIYNEQFF,TGTGCCAGCAGCGTGGGCTCCGGACAGTCAATCTACAATGAGCAGTTCTTC
NA,TRBV21-1,TRBJ2-4,NA,CASSSNSGGRNIQYF,TGTGCCAGCAGCAGTAATTCGGGGGGCAGAAACATTCAGTACTTC
NA,TRBV6-5,TRBJ1-5,NA,CASSSTLNSNQPQHF,TGTGCCAGCAGCTCGACATTGAATAGCAATCAGCCCCAGCATTTT